This note documents a single T cell receptor beta chain sequence. Its specificity is unknown. This sample was taken from a study of cytomegalovirus exposure and HLA in healthy donors. The primer mix had 60 Vbeta and 13 Jbeta primers. Assay used: immunoSEQ multiplex PCR; TCRdb lists only in-frame clones, some missing. The sample holds 150,000 to 250,000 clones; more than 65% are singletons and the top ten take over 1.5%. Study conclusions and caveats: In a later analysis, HLA-associated TCR beta chains were more clonally expanded than equally common others. A later look showed TCR association rates differing by HLA locus, highest for DRB1 and lowest for HLA-C.

The germline CDR1 and CDR2 sequences are LNHDA and SQIVND (reference sequence). The V segment lost 4 bases and the J segment 17 bases; nucleotides outside the gene matches: 5. The CDR3 is 12 amino acids. The rearrangement joins TRBV19 to TRBJ1-4; 12 bases match TRBD1. The clonotype comes from a girl aged 10-17 years in good health and CMV-seropositive. The specimen was PBMCs. CDR3 region: CASSTGDRGRFF. The CDR3 bases are TGTGCCAGTAGTACCGGGGACAGGGGGCGTTTTTTT.